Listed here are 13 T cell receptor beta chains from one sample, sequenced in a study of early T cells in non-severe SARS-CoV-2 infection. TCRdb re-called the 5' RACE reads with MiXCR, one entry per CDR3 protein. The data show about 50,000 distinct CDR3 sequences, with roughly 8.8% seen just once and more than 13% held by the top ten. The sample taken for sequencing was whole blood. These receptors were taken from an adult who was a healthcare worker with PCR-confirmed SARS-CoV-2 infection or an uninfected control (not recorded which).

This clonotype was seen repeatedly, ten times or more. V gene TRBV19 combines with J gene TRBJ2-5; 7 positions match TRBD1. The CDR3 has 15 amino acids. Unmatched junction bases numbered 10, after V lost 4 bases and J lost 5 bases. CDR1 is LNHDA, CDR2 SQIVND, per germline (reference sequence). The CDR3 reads CASSTPGQPPETQYF. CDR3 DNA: TGTGCCAGTAGTACCCCGGGACAGCCCCCGGAGACCCAGTACTTC.

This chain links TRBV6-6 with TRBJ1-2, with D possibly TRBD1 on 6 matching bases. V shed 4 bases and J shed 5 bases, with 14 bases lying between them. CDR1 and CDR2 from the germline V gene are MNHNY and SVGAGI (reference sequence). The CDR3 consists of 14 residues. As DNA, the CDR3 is TGTGCCAGCAGTTTAGTCGAGGGGGATTATGGCTACACCTTC. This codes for CASSLVEGDYGYTF.

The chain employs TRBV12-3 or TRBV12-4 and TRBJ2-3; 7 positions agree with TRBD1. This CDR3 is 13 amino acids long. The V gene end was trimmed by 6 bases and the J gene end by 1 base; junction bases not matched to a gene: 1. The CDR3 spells CASRTGGTDTQYF. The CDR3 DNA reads TGTGCCAGCAGAACAGGGGGCACAGATACGCAGTATTTT.

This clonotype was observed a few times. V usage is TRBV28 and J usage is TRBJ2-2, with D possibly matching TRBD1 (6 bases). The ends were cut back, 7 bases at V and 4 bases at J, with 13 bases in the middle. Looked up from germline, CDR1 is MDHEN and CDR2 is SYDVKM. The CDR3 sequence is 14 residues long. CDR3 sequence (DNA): TGTGCCAGCATCCCTGGGGGCAGCACCGGGGAGCTGTTTTTT. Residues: CASIPGGSTGELFF.

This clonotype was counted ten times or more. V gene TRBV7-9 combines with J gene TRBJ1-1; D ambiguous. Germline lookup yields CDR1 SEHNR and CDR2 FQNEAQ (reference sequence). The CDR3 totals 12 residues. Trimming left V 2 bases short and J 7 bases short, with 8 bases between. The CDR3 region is CASSLSLSEAFF. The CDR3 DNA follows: TGTGCCAGCAGCTTATCTTTGAGTGAAGCTTTCTTT.

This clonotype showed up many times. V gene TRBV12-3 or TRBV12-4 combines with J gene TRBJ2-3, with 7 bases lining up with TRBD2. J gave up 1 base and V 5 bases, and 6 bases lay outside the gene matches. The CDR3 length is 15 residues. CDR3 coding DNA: TGTGCCAGCAGTACCAACCTAGCGGGCACAGATACGCAGTATTTT. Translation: CASSTNLAGTDTQYF.

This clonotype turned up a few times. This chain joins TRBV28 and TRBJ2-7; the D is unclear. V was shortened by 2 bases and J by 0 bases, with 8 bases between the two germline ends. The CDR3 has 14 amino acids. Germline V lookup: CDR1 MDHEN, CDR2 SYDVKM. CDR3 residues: CASSLVGNSYEQYF. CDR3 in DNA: TGTGCCAGCAGTTTAGTTGGGAACTCCTACGAGCAGTACTTC.

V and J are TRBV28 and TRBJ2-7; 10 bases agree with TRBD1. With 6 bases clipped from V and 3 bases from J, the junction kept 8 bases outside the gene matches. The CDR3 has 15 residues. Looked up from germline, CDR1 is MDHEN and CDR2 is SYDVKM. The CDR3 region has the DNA TGTGCCAGCAGATCGGGACAGGGGAGGGTCTACGAGCAGTACTTC. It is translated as CASRSGQGRVYEQYF.

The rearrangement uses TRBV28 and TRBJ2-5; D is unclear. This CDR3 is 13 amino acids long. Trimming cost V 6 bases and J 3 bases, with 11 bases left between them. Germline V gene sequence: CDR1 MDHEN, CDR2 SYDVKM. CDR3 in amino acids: CASSPPQEETQYF. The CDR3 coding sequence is TGTGCCAGCAGCCCCCCGCAGGAAGAGACCCAGTACTTC. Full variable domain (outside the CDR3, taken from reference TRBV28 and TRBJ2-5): DVKVTQSSRYLVKRTGEKVFLECVQDMDHENMFWYRQDPGLGLRLIYFSYDVKMKEKGDIPEGYSVSREKKERFSLILESASTNQTSMYLCASSPPQEETQYFGPGTRLLVL.

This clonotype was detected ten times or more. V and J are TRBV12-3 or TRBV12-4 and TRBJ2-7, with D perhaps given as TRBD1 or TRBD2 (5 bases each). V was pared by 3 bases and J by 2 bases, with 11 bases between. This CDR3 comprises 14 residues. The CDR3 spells CASSLSGTTYEQYF. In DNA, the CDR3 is TGTGCCAGCAGTTTGTCAGGGACCACCTACGAGCAGTACTTC.

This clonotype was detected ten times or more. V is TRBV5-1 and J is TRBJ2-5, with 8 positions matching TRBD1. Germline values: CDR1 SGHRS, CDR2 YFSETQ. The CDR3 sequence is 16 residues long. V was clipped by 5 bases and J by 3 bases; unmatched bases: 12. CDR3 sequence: CASRYYSGGAEETQYF. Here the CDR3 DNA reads TGCGCCAGCAGATACTACTCAGGGGGCGCAGAAGAGACCCAGTACTTC.

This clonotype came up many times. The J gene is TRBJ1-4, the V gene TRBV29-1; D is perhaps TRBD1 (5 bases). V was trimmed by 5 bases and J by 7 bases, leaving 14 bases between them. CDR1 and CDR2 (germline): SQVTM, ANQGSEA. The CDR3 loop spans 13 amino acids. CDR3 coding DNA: TGCAGCGTTTCGCCCCAGGGTCGTGAAAAACTGTTTTTT. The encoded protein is CSVSPQGREKLFF. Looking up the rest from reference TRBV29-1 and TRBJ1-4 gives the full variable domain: SAVISQKPSRDICQRGTSLTIQCQVDSQVTMMFWYRQQPGQSLTLIATANQGSEATYESGFVIDKFPISRPNLTFSTLTVSNMSPEDSSIYLCSVSPQGREKLFFGSGTQLSVL.

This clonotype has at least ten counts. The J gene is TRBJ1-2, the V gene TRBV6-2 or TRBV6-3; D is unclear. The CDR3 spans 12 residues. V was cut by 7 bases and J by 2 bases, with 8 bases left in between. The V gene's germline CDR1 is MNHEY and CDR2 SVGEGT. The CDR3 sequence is CASNYGNYGYTF. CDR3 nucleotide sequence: TGTGCCAGCAATTATGGAAACTATGGCTACACCTTC.